Below are 11 T cell receptor beta chains sequenced from a single sample in a study of blood T cell repertoires in COVID-19. Here immunoSEQ multiplex PCR was the method, and the copy in TCRdb shows in-frame clones only, minus some. The repertoire includes approximately 130,000 clones, around 83% of them detected once, and around 4% sits in the top ten. Sequencing was carried out using peripheral blood. The source is a human donor in a cohort sampled during active COVID-19.

The gene calls are TRBV4-3 and TRBJ1-3, with a possible D match to TRBD1 (5 bases). Germline V gives CDR1 LGHNA, CDR2 YSLEER. With 6 bases removed from V and 2 bases from J, the gap between germline ends came to 11 bases. This CDR3 is 14 amino acids long. Here the CDR3 DNA reads TGCGCCAGCAGACGCGCGGGGGCTGGAAACACCATATATTTT. It translates to CASRRAGAGNTIYF.

The chain uses TRBV9 and TRBJ1-2; 9 bases align to TRBD1. The ends lost 1 base at V and 7 bases at J; junction bases unmatched: 8. CDR1 and CDR2 from the germline V gene are SGDLS and YYNGEE. CDR3 size: 15 residues. The CDR3 reads CASSVTGQGYGGYTF. In DNA, the CDR3 is TGTGCCAGCAGCGTAACAGGACAGGGGTATGGTGGCTACACCTTC. Full variable domain (rest looked up from reference TRBV9 and TRBJ1-2): DSGVTQTPKHLITATGQRVTLRCSPRSGDLSVYWYQQSLDQGLQFLIQYYNGEERAKGNILERFSAQQFPDLHSELNLSSLELGDSALYFCASSVTGQGYGGYTFGSGTRLTVV.

The rearrangement links TRBV6-6 to TRBJ2-1; D might be TRBD1 (6 bases). V lost 6 bases, J lost 5 bases, and 14 bases lay in between. The CDR3 contains 14 residues. Germline values: CDR1 MNHNY, CDR2 SVGAGI (reference sequence). In DNA form, the CDR3 reads TGTGCCAGCAGCGGCGAGGGACAAAACAATGAGCAGTTCTTC. Translating gives CASSGEGQNNEQFF.

The chain combines TRBV7-2 with TRBJ2-7; D is perhaps TRBD1 (6 bases). The CDR3 contains 14 residues. The germline V and J ends were trimmed by 0 bases and 4 bases, with 10 bases remaining between them. Germline V gene lookup returns CDR1 SGHTA and CDR2 FQGNSA. The CDR3 loop reads CASSLAGGYYEQYF. DNA for the CDR3: TGTGCCAGCAGCTTAGCAGGGGGATATTACGAGCAGTACTTC.

This chain joins TRBV4-3 and TRBJ2-1; TRBD2 matches 8 bases. J was trimmed by 4 bases and V by 0 bases; bases with no gene match: 2. This CDR3 region has 15 residues. Germline V gene lookup returns CDR1 LGHNA and CDR2 YSLEER. The chain's CDR3 is CASSQDTGGYNEQFF. The CDR3 DNA reads TGCGCCAGCAGCCAAGATACGGGAGGGTACAATGAGCAGTTCTTC.

This rearrangement joins TRBV6-5 to TRBJ1-3, with 9 bases that match TRBD1. The CDR3 consists of 15 residues. V lost 2 bases and J lost 4; bases outside the gene matches: 3. Germline CDR1 is MNHEY and CDR2 is SVGAGI. CDR3 protein: CASSYGTGNGNTIYF. The CDR3 bases are TGTGCCAGCAGTTACGGGACAGGGAACGGAAACACCATATATTTT.

The rearrangement joins TRBV3-1 (or the pseudogene TRBV3-2) to TRBJ1-5, with D tentatively TRBD1 (5 bases). In germline, CDR1 is LGHDT, CDR2 YNNKEL (reference sequence). With 4 bases removed from V and 4 bases from J, the gap between germline ends came to 14 bases. CDR3 length: 15 residues. CDR3 bases: TGTGCCAGCAGCCGTTCCATCGACAGTAATCAGCCCCAGCATTTT. Its protein is CASSRSIDSNQPQHF.

The chain links TRBV6-2 or TRBV6-3 to TRBJ2-3; tentatively, D is TRBD1 (5 bases). CDR1 and CDR2 from the germline V gene are MNHEY and SVGEGT. V lost 2 bases, J lost 7 bases, and 10 bases lay in between. CDR3 size: 13 residues. The CDR3 DNA sequence: TGTGCCAGCAGTTACAAAGTGGACAATACGCAGTATTTT. This encodes CASSYKVDNTQYF.

The chain employs TRBV5-1 and TRBJ1-4; 7 bases agree with TRBD1. The CDR3 runs to 11 residues. Germline V gene lookup returns CDR1 SGHRS and CDR2 YFSETQ. V shed 4 bases and J 17 bases; nucleotides not matched to a gene: 8. Written as DNA, the CDR3 is TGCGCCAGCAGCCCCACGACAGGGACCTTTTTT. Translation gives CASSPTTGTFF.

The V and J genes are TRBV10-3 and TRBJ2-3; possibly TRBD2 for D (5 bases). Germline loops: CDR1 ENHRY, CDR2 SYGVKD. V lost 7 bases and J 0 bases, leaving 8 bases between the germline ends. The CDR3 runs 13 residues. As DNA, the CDR3 is TGTGCCATCATGGGAGTTAGCACAGATACGCAGTATTTT. Amino acids: CAIMGVSTDTQYF.

A single count supports this clone. J is TRBJ2-1 and V is TRBV9; the D gene is possibly TRBD2 (6 bases). The V gene lost 0 bases and the J gene lost 2 bases, with 6 bases spanning the gap. CDR1 is SGDLS and CDR2 is YYNGEE in the germline V gene. The CDR3 consists of 14 residues. The chain's CDR3 is CASSVAGAYNEQFF. The CDR3 DNA is TGTGCCAGCAGCGTAGCGGGGGCCTACAATGAGCAGTTCTTC.